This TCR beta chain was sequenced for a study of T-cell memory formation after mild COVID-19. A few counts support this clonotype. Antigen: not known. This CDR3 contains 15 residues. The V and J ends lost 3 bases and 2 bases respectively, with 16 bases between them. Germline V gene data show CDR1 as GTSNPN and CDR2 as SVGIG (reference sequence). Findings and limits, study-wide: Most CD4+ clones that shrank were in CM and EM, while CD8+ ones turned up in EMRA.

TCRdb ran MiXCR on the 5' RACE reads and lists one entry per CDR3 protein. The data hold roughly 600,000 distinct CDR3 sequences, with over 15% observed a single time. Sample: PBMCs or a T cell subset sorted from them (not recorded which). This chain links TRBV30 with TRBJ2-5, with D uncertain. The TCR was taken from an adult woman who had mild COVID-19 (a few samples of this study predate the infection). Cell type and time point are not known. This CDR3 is CAWSPPSGRQETQYF. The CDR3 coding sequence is TGTGCCTGGAGCCCTCCGTCGGGCAGACAAGAGACCCAGTACTTC. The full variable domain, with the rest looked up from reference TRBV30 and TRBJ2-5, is SQTIHQWPATLVQPVGSPLSLECTVEGTSNPNLYWYRQAAGRGLQLLFYSVGIGQISSEVPQNLSASRPQDRQFILSSKKLLLSDSGFYLCAWSPPSGRQETQYFGPGTRLLVL.